What follows are 23 T cell receptor beta chains derived from one specimen sequenced in a study of Ad26.COV2.S vaccination and SARS-CoV-2 variants. Treatment in this sample: roughly 19 received Ad26.COV2.S at low or high dose, single or two shots; five or six received placebo; per-sample allocation not given. On day 63 after the first injection, vaccine and placebo recipients gave samples. Assay: immunoSEQ multiplex PCR; the TCRdb copy retains only in-frame clones and omits some. The table records about 420,000 clones, roughly 90% of them present only once. Sequenced here: peripheral blood, sampled in a trial of Ad26.COV2.S vaccine versus placebo. Receptors originate from a person aged 18-60 years who received the Ad26.COV2.S COVID-19 vaccine or a placebo.

This sequence joins TRBV30 and TRBJ2-7; weak D call: TRBD1 (6 bases). Germline loops: CDR1 GTSNPN, CDR2 SVGIG (reference sequence). This CDR3 contains 11 residues. The V end lost 5 bases, the J end lost 4 bases, and 9 bases lay between the germline ends. DNA for the CDR3: TGTGCCTGGGAGGACAGATACGAGCAGTACTTC. Residues: CAWEDRYEQYF. Full variable domain (remainder filled in from reference TRBV30 and TRBJ2-7): SQTIHQWPATLVQPVGSPLSLECTVEGTSNPNLYWYRQAAGRGLQLLFYSVGIGQISSEVPQNLSASRPQDRQFILSSKKLLLSDSGFYLCAWEDRYEQYFGPGTRLTVT.

The V gene is TRBV29-1, the J gene TRBJ2-3; D not resolved. The V end was cut by 7 bases, the J end by 2 bases, with 19 bases between. The CDR3 is 15 residues long. Germline CDR1 reads SQVTM; CDR2 reads ANQGSEA. As DNA, the CDR3 is TGCAGCGCCGCGCCACAGAGAACCAACACAGATACGCAGTATTTT. Translation: CSAAPQRTNTDTQYF.

This chain connects TRBV24-1 to TRBJ2-2, with D possibly matching TRBD2 (6 bases). Trimming stripped 4 bases from V and 4 bases from J, with 15 bases between. Germline V gives CDR1 KGHDR, CDR2 SFDVKD. The CDR3 covers 16 residues. In DNA form, the CDR3 reads TGTGCCACCAGTGACGAGCGGGTTCTAGGCACCGGGGAGCTGTTTTTT. This gives the protein CATSDERVLGTGELFF.

The chain couples TRBV4-3 to TRBJ2-3; D gene unclear. The germline V and J ends were trimmed by 0 bases and 4 bases, with 8 bases remaining between them. CDR1 and CDR2 (germline): LGHNA, YSLEER. CDR3 size: 14 residues. The CDR3 nucleotides are TGCGCCAGCAGCCAAGATCTGAGGCCAGATACGCAGTATTTT. Translation gives CASSQDLRPDTQYF.

The V call is TRBV3-1 (or the pseudogene TRBV3-2), the J call TRBJ2-3; D is perhaps TRBD2 (6 bases). Germline CDR1 LGHDT, CDR2 YNNKEL (reference sequence). The V gene lost 4 bases and the J gene lost 1 base, with 12 bases spanning the gap. The CDR3 runs 15 residues. As DNA, the CDR3 is TGTGCCAGCAGCCCGTTTGGAGGGGGCACAGATACGCAGTATTTT. Encoded protein: CASSPFGGGTDTQYF.

V usage is TRBV5-1 and J usage is TRBJ1-2; D remains ambiguous. The CDR3 has 17 amino acids. Looked up from germline, CDR1 is SGHRS and CDR2 is YFSETQ. Trimming shortened V by 4 bases and J by 6 bases, and 25 bases separated the two germline ends. This CDR3 is CASSPVLAEAAQNGYTF. CDR3 DNA sequence: TGCGCCAGCAGCCCGGTCCTTGCCGAGGCCGCTCAAAATGGCTACACCTTC.

V and J are TRBV12-3 or TRBV12-4 and TRBJ2-7; D is undetermined. Trimming removed 2 bases from V and 6 bases from J, with 5 bases in between. The CDR3 totals 11 residues. The CDR3 coding sequence is TGTGCCAGCAGTTTAACCGCCGAGCAGTACTTC. It translates to CASSLTAEQYF.

The chain carries TRBV7-6 and TRBJ2-7; 7 bases are a match to TRBD1. CDR1 is SGHVS and CDR2 is FNYEAQ in the germline V gene. V was pared by 5 bases and J by 6 bases, with 7 bases of the junction left unmatched. The CDR3 runs 13 residues. The chain's CDR3 is CASSPRQGGEQYF. CDR3 nucleotide sequence: TGTGCCAGCAGCCCTCGACAGGGCGGCGAGCAGTACTTC. Combining the CDR3 with reference TRBV7-6 and TRBJ2-7 gives the whole variable domain GAGVSQSPRYKVTKRGQDVALRCDPISGHVSLYWYRQALGQGPEFLTYFNYEAQQDKSGLPNDRFSAERPEGSISTLTIQRTEQRDSAMYRCASSPRQGGEQYFGPGTRLTVT.

The chain recombines TRBV2 with TRBJ1-6; 7 nucleotides align to TRBD1. Trimming took 1 base from V and 13 from J; bases not matched to a gene: 4. CDR1 and CDR2 (germline): SNHLY, FYNNEI. The CDR3 runs 13 residues. CDR3 amino acids: CASSEGQGLPLHF. The CDR3 DNA follows: TGTGCCAGCAGTGAAGGACAGGGCCTCCCCCTCCACTTT.

The J gene is TRBJ1-4, the V gene TRBV18; D unresolved. V lost 2 bases, J lost 5 bases, and 6 bases lay in between. Germline V gene data show CDR1 as KGHSH and CDR2 as LQKENI. The CDR3 spans 13 residues. CDR3 sequence reads: CASSPGRNEKLFF. Written as DNA, the CDR3 is TGTGCCAGCTCACCAGGACGGAATGAAAAACTGTTTTTT.

V and J are TRBV29-1 and TRBJ2-7; D tentatively fits TRBD1 or TRBD2 (7 bases each). Germline V lookup: CDR1 SQVTM, CDR2 ANQGSEA. The CDR3 sequence is 15 residues long. V lost 4 bases to trimming and J lost 9 bases, with 25 bases between them. The CDR3 here is CSVAQGGGFSSAQYF. CDR3 DNA: TGCAGCGTTGCGCAGGGAGGGGGCTTTAGTTCCGCGCAGTACTTC.

The CDR3 DNA reads TGTGCCAGCAGTTTACAGGGTGCCAAAAACATTCAGTACTTC. Translation gives CASSLQGAKNIQYF. The V call is TRBV28, the J call TRBJ2-4; D is perhaps TRBD1 (5 bases). This CDR3 is 14 amino acids long. Germline V CDR1 and CDR2: MDHEN, SYDVKM. V was cut by 2 bases and J by 1 base, with 6 bases left in between.

This clone was counted a single time. Here the CDR3 reads CASSGGTPAVREQYF. The CDR3 DNA sequence: TGTGCCAGCAGCGGCGGGACGCCGGCGGTTCGGGAGCAGTACTTC. The chain links TRBV7-8 to TRBJ2-7; perhaps TRBD2 as D (6 bases). The V gene's germline CDR1 is SGHVS and CDR2 FQNEAQ. This CDR3 comprises 15 residues. Trimming took off 5 bases at V and 7 bases at J, with 21 bases between the two ends. The whole variable domain, filled in from reference TRBV7-8 and TRBJ2-7, reads GAGVSQSPRYKVAKRGQDVALRCDPISGHVSLFWYQQALGQGPEFLTYFQNEAQLDKSGLPSDRFFAERPEGSVSTLKIQRTQQEDSAVYLCASSGGTPAVREQYFGPGTRLTVT.

The J gene is TRBJ2-2, the V gene TRBV5-4; TRBD1 might be the D (6 bases). Trimming shortened V by 5 bases and J by 1 base, and 15 bases separated the two germline ends. CDR1 and CDR2 from the germline V gene are SGHNT and YYREEE (reference sequence). The length of the CDR3 is 16 residues. The CDR3 nucleotides are TGTGCCAGCAGTGTCAGGGGAATCCGGAACACCGGGGAGCTGTTTTTT. Its translation: CASSVRGIRNTGELFF.

This chain joins TRBV9 and TRBJ2-5, with TRBD1 matching 9 bases. V was clipped by 4 bases and J by 4 bases; unmatched bases: 8. From germline, CDR1 is SGDLS and CDR2 YYNGEE. CDR3 size: 15 residues. Here the CDR3 DNA reads TGTGCCAGCAGCCCTCGGACAGGGGTGGGAGAGACCCAGTACTTC. The encoded protein is CASSPRTGVGETQYF.

The genes are TRBV7-3 and TRBJ2-5, with unresolved D. Trimming cost V 3 bases and J 0 bases, with 5 bases left between them. Per germline, CDR1 SGHTA and CDR2 FQGTGA. The CDR3 is made up of 13 amino acids. This chain's CDR3 is CASSFGNQETQYF. In DNA form, the CDR3 reads TGTGCCAGCAGCTTCGGCAACCAAGAGACCCAGTACTTC.

About this clone itself: Other nucleotide sequences from this sample produce the same CDR3. The genes are TRBV6-5 and TRBJ2-1; D possibly corresponds to TRBD1 (6 bases). The CDR3 extends over 15 amino acids. V gave up 4 bases and J gave up 1 base, with 11 bases separating them. Per the germline V gene, CDR1 is MNHEY and CDR2 is SVGAGI. CDR3 bases: TGTGCCAGCAGTTCACAGGGTGGATCCTACAATGAGCAGTTCTTC. Protein sequence: CASSSQGGSYNEQFF.

CDR3 amino acids: CASSIGTGFNYGYTF. CDR3 DNA: TGTGCCAGTAGTATTGGCACAGGATTTAACTATGGCTACACCTTC. The chain links TRBV19 to TRBJ1-2; weak D call: TRBD1 (5 bases). Trimming stripped 3 bases from V and 1 base from J, with 12 bases between. This CDR3 region has 15 residues. Germline CDR1 is LNHDA and CDR2 is SQIVND (reference sequence).

The V call is TRBV18, the J call TRBJ1-1; D remains ambiguous. The CDR3 extends over 13 amino acids. The germline gives CDR1 KGHSH, CDR2 LQKENI. V was shortened by 4 bases and J by 1 base, with 7 bases between the two germline ends. For the CDR3, the DNA is TGTGCCAGCTCACGGGAAGAGAACACTGAAGCTTTCTTT. Protein: CASSREENTEAFF. The full variable domain, rest sourced from reference TRBV18 and TRBJ1-1, is NAGVMQNPRHLVRRRGQEARLRCSPMKGHSHVYWYRQLPEEGLKFMVYLQKENIIDESGMPKERFSAEFPKEGPSILRIQQVVRGDSAAYFCASSREENTEAFFGQGTRLTVV.

The V and J genes are TRBV5-1 and TRBJ2-5; D may be TRBD1 (6 bases). Trimming took 0 bases from V and 1 from J, leaving 10 bases between them. There are 15 residues in the CDR3. In germline, CDR1 is SGHRS, CDR2 YFSETQ. The CDR3 DNA reads TGCGCCAGCAGCTTGGACGGCAGGGGCCAAGAGACCCAGTACTTC. It yields the protein CASSLDGRGQETQYF. The whole variable domain, filled in from reference TRBV5-1 and TRBJ2-5, reads KAGVTQTPRYLIKTRGQQVTLSCSPISGHRSVSWYQQTPGQGLQFLFEYFSETQRNKGNFPGRFSGRQFSNSRSEMNVSTLELGDSALYLCASSLDGRGQETQYFGPGTRLLVL.

This rearrangement joins TRBV7-2 to TRBJ2-3, with D possibly matching TRBD2 (6 bases). The CDR3 spans 15 residues. Germline-derived CDR1 and CDR2 are SGHTA and FQGNSA. Trimming left V 5 bases short and J 8 bases short, with 20 bases between. DNA of the CDR3: TGTGCCAGCAGCCCCGGCGGGGACTGGGCGGGTACGCAGTATTTT. Translated: CASSPGGDWAGTQYF.

The V call is TRBV4-1, the J call TRBJ1-1; perhaps TRBD1 as D (6 bases). Trimming pared 3 bases from V and 4 bases from J, leaving 12 bases between. Germline CDR1 reads MGHRA; CDR2 reads YSYEKL. The CDR3 loop spans 14 amino acids. The CDR3 spells CASSQTGFSTEAFF. For the CDR3, the DNA is TGCGCCAGCAGCCAGACAGGTTTCAGCACTGAAGCTTTCTTT.

A word on this clone: Distinct nucleotide sequences in the sample also encode this CDR3. J is TRBJ2-5 and V is TRBV6-1; 7 bases are a match to TRBD1. The trim removed 2 bases at V and 5 bases at J, leaving 5 bases unmatched. The germline V gene encodes CDR1 MNHNS and CDR2 SASEGT. The CDR3 length is 14 residues. CDR3 sequence: CASSELGGGETQYF. The DNA for the CDR3 is TGTGCCAGCAGTGAACTAGGGGGCGGCGAGACCCAGTACTTC.